These 17 T cell receptor beta chains were sequenced from one sample in a study of T cell responses to AZD1222 COVID-19 vaccine. The repertoire was sequenced with immunoSEQ multiplex PCR; TCRdb's copy has only in-frame clones and lacks some. This sample has over 85,000 clones, with roughly 87% found just once. Material: peripheral blood, obtained on day 0 of AZD1222 vaccination. These receptors were taken from an adult in good health.

This rearrangement joins TRBV7-2 to TRBJ1-6; D is unresolved. The CDR3 totals 15 residues. With 5 bases removed from V and 0 bases from J, the gap between germline ends came to 8 bases. The V gene's germline CDR1 is SGHTA and CDR2 FQGNSA. CDR3 in DNA: TGTGCCAGCAGCCCACAGAGCTCCTATAATTCACCCCTCCACTTT. It translates to CASSPQSSYNSPLHF. Looking up the rest from reference TRBV7-2 and TRBJ1-6 gives the full variable domain: GAGVSQSPSNKVTEKGKDVELRCDPISGHTALYWYRQSLGQGLEFLIYFQGNSAPDKSGLPSDRFSAERTGGSVSTLTIQRTQQEDSAVYLCASSPQSSYNSPLHFGNGTRLTVT.

The chain combines TRBV18 with TRBJ2-5; possible D gene TRBD1, 5 bases. This CDR3 has 14 residues. V shed 6 bases and J shed 4 bases, with 15 bases lying between them. The germline CDR1 and CDR2 sequences are KGHSH and LQKENI. The CDR3 loop reads CASSQGPGPETQYF. In nucleotides, the CDR3 is TGTGCCAGCTCTCAGGGCCCTGGCCCAGAGACCCAGTACTTC.

CDR3: CASSTGTTNEKLFF. The DNA of the CDR3 is TGTGCCAGCAGCACCGGGACCACTAATGAAAAACTGTTTTTT. The V and J genes are TRBV6-6 and TRBJ1-4; D is perhaps TRBD1 (5 bases). This CDR3 has 14 residues. Trimming cost V 6 bases and J 2 bases, with 10 bases left between them. Germline V gene sequence: CDR1 MNHNY, CDR2 SVGAGI (reference sequence).

The J gene is TRBJ2-2, the V gene TRBV19; D may be TRBD2 (5 bases). From germline, CDR1 is LNHDA and CDR2 SQIVND (reference sequence). Trimming removed 1 base from V and 7 bases from J, with 13 bases in between. The CDR3 has 15 residues. The CDR3: CASSIAPLAGGELFF. The DNA for the CDR3 is TGTGCCAGTAGTATAGCCCCTCTAGCTGGCGGGGAGCTGTTTTTT.

The J gene is TRBJ2-7, the V gene TRBV12-3 or TRBV12-4; a possible D gene is TRBD1 (6 bases). The V end was cut by 6 bases, the J end by 5 bases, with 14 bases between. The CDR3 is 13 residues long. CDR3 sequence: CASRSQGDDEQYF. For the CDR3, the DNA is TGTGCCAGCAGATCACAGGGTGACGACGAGCAGTACTTC.

This chain connects TRBV7-6 to TRBJ1-5; TRBD1 agrees at 8 bases. Germline V gene lookup returns CDR1 SGHVS and CDR2 FNYEAQ. With 5 bases clipped from V and 7 bases from J, the junction kept 13 bases outside the gene matches. The CDR3 contains 16 residues. The DNA of the CDR3 is TGTGCCAGCAGCCCCTCCTCCGGGACAGGACGACAGCCCCAGCATTTT. Its translation: CASSPSSGTGRQPQHF. Full variable domain (missing parts from reference TRBV7-6 and TRBJ1-5): GAGVSQSPRYKVTKRGQDVALRCDPISGHVSLYWYRQALGQGPEFLTYFNYEAQQDKSGLPNDRFSAERPEGSISTLTIQRTEQRDSAMYRCASSPSSGTGRQPQHFGDGTRLSIL.

The chain couples TRBV6-1 to TRBJ2-7, with D perhaps being TRBD1 or TRBD2 (5 bases each). Germline lookup yields CDR1 MNHNS and CDR2 SASEGT. V lost 3 bases and J 6 bases, leaving 18 bases between the germline ends. The CDR3 is 15 amino acids. The CDR3 here is CASSEPGRLGREQYF. The DNA of the CDR3 is TGTGCCAGCAGTGAGCCGGGACGGTTGGGCCGCGAGCAGTACTTC.

This clone has just one count. This chain uses TRBV20-1 with TRBJ2-3; D may be TRBD1 (5 bases). This CDR3 comprises 11 residues. Trimming stripped 6 bases from V and 7 bases from J, with 11 bases between. Per the germline V gene, CDR1 is DFQATT and CDR2 is SNEGSKA (reference sequence). CDR3 protein: CSAGQLNTQYF. The CDR3 region has the DNA TGCAGTGCGGGGCAACTGAATACGCAGTATTTT.

The rearrangement links TRBV28 to TRBJ2-7; 7 bases align to TRBD1. CDR1 is MDHEN, CDR2 SYDVKM, per germline. The trim removed 3 bases at V and 0 bases at J, leaving 2 bases unmatched. The CDR3 is 14 residues long. The CDR3 nucleotides read TGTGCCAGCAGTTTCAGGGGGAGCTCCTACGAGCAGTACTTC. It yields the protein CASSFRGSSYEQYF.

This sequence joins TRBV2 and TRBJ2-5, with TRBD2 identical over 9 bases. The CDR3 has 15 residues. Trimming took 3 bases from V and 4 from J; bases not matched to a gene: 6. Germline values: CDR1 SNHLY, CDR2 FYNNEI. The CDR3 here is CASSEWRGGGETQYF. Here the CDR3 DNA reads TGTGCCAGCAGTGAGTGGCGGGGGGGCGGAGAGACCCAGTACTTC.

CDR3 coding DNA: TGTGCCAGCAGCTTAGTGGGGGGTGAGGATTCACCCCTCCACTTT. Its translation is CASSLVGGEDSPLHF. The chain uses TRBV13 and TRBJ1-6, with D maybe TRBD1 (5 bases). Germline CDR1 reads PRHDT; CDR2 reads FYEKMQ (reference sequence). Trimming removed 1 base from V and 8 bases from J, with 12 bases in between. This CDR3 is 15 amino acids long.

This rearrangement joins TRBV28 to TRBJ2-3; 10 bases match TRBD1. The CDR3 is made up of 16 amino acids. V was clipped by 5 bases and J by 2 bases; unmatched bases: 7. Germline V gene lookup returns CDR1 MDHEN and CDR2 SYDVKM. The CDR3 spells CASSLLGTGVTDTQYF. CDR3 in DNA: TGTGCCAGCAGTCTATTGGGGACAGGGGTCACAGATACGCAGTATTTT. The full variable domain, in which reference TRBV28 and TRBJ2-3 provide the parts outside the CDR3, is DVKVTQSSRYLVKRTGEKVFLECVQDMDHENMFWYRQDPGLGLRLIYFSYDVKMKEKGDIPEGYSVSREKKERFSLILESASTNQTSMYLCASSLLGTGVTDTQYFGPGTRLTVL.

J is TRBJ1-2 and V is TRBV29-1, with 10 nucleotides matching TRBD1. Germline CDR1 reads SQVTM; CDR2 reads ANQGSEA. With 4 bases clipped from V and 10 bases from J, the junction kept 15 bases outside the gene matches. The CDR3 loop spans 15 amino acids. CDR3 nucleotide sequence: TGCAGCGTTGCAGGGACAGGGGTTTTTGATTGGGACTACACCTTC. Translation: CSVAGTGVFDWDYTF.

This rearrangement joins TRBV27 to TRBJ1-5; tentatively, D is TRBD1 (5 bases). Trimming took 7 bases from V and 2 from J, leaving 15 bases between them. CDR3 length equals 15 residues. From germline, CDR1 is MNHEY and CDR2 SMNVEV (reference sequence). The CDR3 spells CASMSPGGGNQPQHF. The DNA for the CDR3 is TGTGCCAGCATGAGTCCGGGGGGAGGCAATCAGCCCCAGCATTTT.

The chain has TRBV24-1 and TRBJ2-3; D uncertain. The CDR3 covers 13 residues. Trimming removed 9 bases at V and 0 bases at J, with 9 bases between. The V gene's germline CDR1 is KGHDR and CDR2 SFDVKD. CDR3: CATPLTSTDTQYF. The CDR3 nucleotides are TGTGCCACCCCCCTCACAAGCACAGATACGCAGTATTTT.

V and J are TRBV24-1 and TRBJ2-5; 8 bases map to TRBD1. This CDR3 contains 16 residues. Germline CDR1 and CDR2: KGHDR and SFDVKD. With 3 bases clipped from V and 5 bases from J, the junction kept 10 bases outside the gene matches. CDR3 DNA: TGTGCCACCAGTGATCTCTCGACAGGGGTAGAGGAGACCCAGTACTTC. Its translation: CATSDLSTGVEETQYF.

This clone was found once. This sequence joins TRBV6-5 and TRBJ1-2, with a weak D call TRBD1 (6 bases). Germline V gene lookup returns CDR1 MNHEY and CDR2 SVGAGI. This CDR3 is built from 13 residues. CDR3 amino acids: CTAEGGPNYGYTF. As DNA, the CDR3 is TGTACCGCAGAAGGGGGTCCCAACTATGGCTACACCTTC.